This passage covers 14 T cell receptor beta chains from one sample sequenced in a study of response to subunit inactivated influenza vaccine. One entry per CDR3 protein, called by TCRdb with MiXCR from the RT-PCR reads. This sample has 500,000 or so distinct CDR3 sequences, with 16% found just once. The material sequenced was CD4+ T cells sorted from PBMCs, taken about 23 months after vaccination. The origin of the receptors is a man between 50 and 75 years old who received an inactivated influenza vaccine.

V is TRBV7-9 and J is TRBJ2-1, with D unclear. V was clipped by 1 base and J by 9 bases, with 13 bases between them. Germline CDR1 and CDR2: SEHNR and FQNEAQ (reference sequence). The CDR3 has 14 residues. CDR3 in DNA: TGTGCCAGCAGCTTAGGCCGGGTTACTACTGAGCAGTTCTTC. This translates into CASSLGRVTTEQFF.

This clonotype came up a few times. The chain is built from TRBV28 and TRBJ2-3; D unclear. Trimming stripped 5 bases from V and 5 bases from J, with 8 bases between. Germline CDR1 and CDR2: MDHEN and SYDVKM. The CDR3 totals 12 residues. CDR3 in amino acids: CASSPRRDTQYF. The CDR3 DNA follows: TGTGCCAGCAGTCCTAGGCGAGATACGCAGTATTTT.

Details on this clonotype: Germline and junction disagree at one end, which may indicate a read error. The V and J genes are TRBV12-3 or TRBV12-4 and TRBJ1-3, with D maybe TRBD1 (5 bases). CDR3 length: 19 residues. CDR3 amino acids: CTSSFRQRGELSSGNTIYF. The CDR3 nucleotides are TGTACCAGCAGTTTCCGACAAAGGGGAGAATTGAGCTCTGGAAACACCATATATTTT.

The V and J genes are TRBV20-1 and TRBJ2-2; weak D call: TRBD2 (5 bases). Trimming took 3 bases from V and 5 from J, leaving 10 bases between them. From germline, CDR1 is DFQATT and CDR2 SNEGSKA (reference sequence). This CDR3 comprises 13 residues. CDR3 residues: CSARRWETGELFF. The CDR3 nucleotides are TGCAGTGCTAGGCGATGGGAGACCGGGGAGCTGTTTTTT.

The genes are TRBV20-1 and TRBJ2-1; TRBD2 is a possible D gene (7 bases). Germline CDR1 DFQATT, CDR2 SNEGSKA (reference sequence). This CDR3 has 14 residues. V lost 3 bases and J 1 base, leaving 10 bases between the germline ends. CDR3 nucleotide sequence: TGCAGTGCTAGTCGGGGGGCGTCCTACAATGAGCAGTTCTTC. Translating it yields CSASRGASYNEQFF.

CDR3: CASSLGQTWNNEQFF. CDR3 nucleotides: TGTGCCAGCAGCTTGGGTCAGACTTGGAACAATGAGCAGTTCTTC. This chain links TRBV5-6 with TRBJ2-1; D call uncertain. The CDR3 sequence is 15 residues long. The V gene's germline CDR1 is SGHDT and CDR2 YYEEEE. Trimming pared 0 bases from V and 5 bases from J, leaving 12 bases between.

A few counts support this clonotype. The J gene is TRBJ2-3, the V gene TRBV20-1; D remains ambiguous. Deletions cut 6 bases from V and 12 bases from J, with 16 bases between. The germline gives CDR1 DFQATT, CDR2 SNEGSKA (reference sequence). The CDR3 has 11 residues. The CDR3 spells CSASADTQQYF. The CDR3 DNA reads TGCAGTGCATCTGCGGATACCCAACAGTATTTT.

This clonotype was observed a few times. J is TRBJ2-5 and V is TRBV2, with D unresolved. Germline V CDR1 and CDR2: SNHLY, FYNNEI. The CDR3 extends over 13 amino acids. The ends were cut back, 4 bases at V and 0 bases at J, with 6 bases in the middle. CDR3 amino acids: CASSADNQETQYF. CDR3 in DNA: TGTGCCAGCAGTGCCGACAACCAAGAGACCCAGTACTTC.

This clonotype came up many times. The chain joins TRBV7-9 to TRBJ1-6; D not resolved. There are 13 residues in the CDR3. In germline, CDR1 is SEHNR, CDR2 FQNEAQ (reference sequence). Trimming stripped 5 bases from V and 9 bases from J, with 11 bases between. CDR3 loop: CASSPSPTSPLHF. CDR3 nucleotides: TGTGCCAGCAGCCCGAGTCCGACTTCACCCCTCCACTTT.

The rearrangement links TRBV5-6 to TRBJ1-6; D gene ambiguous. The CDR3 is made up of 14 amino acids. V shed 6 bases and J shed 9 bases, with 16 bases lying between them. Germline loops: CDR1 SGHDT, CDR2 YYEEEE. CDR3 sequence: CASKEGGHGSPLHF. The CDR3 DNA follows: TGTGCCAGCAAAGAAGGAGGGCACGGTTCACCCCTCCACTTT.

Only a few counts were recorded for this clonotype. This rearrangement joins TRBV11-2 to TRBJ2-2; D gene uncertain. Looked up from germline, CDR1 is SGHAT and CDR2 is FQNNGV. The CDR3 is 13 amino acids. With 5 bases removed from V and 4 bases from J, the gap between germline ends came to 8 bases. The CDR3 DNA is TGTGCCAGCAGCCGACGGTTCACCGGGGAGCTGTTTTTT. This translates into CASSRRFTGELFF.

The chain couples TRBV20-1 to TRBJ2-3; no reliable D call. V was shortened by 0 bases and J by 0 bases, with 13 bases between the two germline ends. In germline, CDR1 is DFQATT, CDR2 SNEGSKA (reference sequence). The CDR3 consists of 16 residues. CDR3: CSARDRPPTSTDTQYF. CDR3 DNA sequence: TGCAGTGCTAGAGATCGGCCACCTACTAGCACAGATACGCAGTATTTT.

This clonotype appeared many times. The CDR3 protein is CASSYQDRGYETQYF. CDR3 coding DNA: TGTGCCAGCAGTTACCAGGACAGGGGCTACGAGACCCAGTACTTC. The chain is built from TRBV6-5 and TRBJ2-5, with 9 bases that match TRBD1. V lost 2 bases to trimming and J lost 5 bases; unmatched junction nucleotides: 6. CDR3 size: 15 residues. The V gene's germline CDR1 is MNHEY and CDR2 SVGAGI.

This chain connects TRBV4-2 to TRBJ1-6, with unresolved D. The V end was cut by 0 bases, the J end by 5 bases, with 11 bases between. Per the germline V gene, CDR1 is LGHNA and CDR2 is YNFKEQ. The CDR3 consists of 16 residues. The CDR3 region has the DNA TGTGCCAGCAGCCAAGATCCACGCAGAAATAATTCACCCCTCCACTTT. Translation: CASSQDPRRNNSPLHF.